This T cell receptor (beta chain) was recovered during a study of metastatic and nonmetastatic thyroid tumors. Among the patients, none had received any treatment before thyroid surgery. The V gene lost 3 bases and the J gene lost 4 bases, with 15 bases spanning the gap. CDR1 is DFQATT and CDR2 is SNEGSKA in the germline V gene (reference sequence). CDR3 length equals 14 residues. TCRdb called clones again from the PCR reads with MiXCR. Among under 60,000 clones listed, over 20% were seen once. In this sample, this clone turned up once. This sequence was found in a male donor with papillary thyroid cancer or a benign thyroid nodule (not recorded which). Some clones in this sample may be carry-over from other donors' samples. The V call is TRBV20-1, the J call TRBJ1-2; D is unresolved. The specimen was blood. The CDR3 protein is CSASVSRGGYGYTF. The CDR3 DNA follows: TGCAGTGCTAGTGTATCTCGGGGTGGCTATGGCTACACCTTC.